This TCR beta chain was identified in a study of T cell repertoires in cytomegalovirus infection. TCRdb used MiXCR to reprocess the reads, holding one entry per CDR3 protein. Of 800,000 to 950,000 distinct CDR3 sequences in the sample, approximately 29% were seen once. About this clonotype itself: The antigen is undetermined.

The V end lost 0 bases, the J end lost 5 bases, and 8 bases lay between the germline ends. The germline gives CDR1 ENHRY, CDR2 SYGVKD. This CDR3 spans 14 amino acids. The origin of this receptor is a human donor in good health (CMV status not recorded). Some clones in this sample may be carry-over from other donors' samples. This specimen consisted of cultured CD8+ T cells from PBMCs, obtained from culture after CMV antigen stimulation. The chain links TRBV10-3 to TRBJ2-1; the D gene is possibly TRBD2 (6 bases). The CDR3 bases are TGTGCCATCAGTGAGTCGGGCGGGGACAATGAGCAGTTCTTC. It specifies CAISESGGDNEQFF.